Shown below are 26 T cell receptor beta chains from a single sample sequenced in a study of CD8 T cells in Susac syndrome (dated by TCRdb to 2018 to 2020). Libraries came from the immunoSEQ multiplex PCR assay. RNA was extracted using the RNeasy kit, and about 0.45 to 1 ug of the RNA was reverse transcribed with random hexamers. TCRdb ran its own pipeline on the public reads, namely fastp trimming at Q25 and MiXCR clone calling, and kept in-frame beta chains. Rows merge per CDR3 protein into single entries with the most common DNA and genes. The sample profile shows 80,000 to 90,000 distinct CDR3 sequences; over 80% of them were found once. 0.32% of the sample lies in the top ten. Sequencing was carried out using CD8+ T cells from PBMCs. The receptors were gathered from a human donor in good health.

CDR3 nucleotide sequence: TGCAGTGCTAGAGAGGCGGCATTACATTCACCCCTCCACTTT. It yields the protein CSAREAALHSPLHF. The V and J genes are TRBV20-1 and TRBJ1-6, with unresolved D. CDR1 is DFQATT and CDR2 is SNEGSKA in the germline V gene (reference sequence). The CDR3 loop spans 14 amino acids. V shed 0 bases and J shed 8 bases, with 11 bases lying between them.

The chain combines TRBV19 with TRBJ1-1; D ambiguous. This CDR3 has 13 amino acids. Germline CDR1 is LNHDA and CDR2 is SQIVND (reference sequence). V lost 8 bases, J lost 0 bases, and 10 bases lay in between. CDR3 sequence reads: CASSSNMNTEAFF. The CDR3 bases are TGTGCCAGTTCAAGCAATATGAACACTGAAGCTTTCTTT.

The V call is TRBV6-4, the J call TRBJ2-1, with 8 bases fitting TRBD2. The V gene's germline CDR1 is MRHNA and CDR2 SNTAGT. V was pared by 0 bases and J by 10 bases, with 2 bases of the junction left unmatched. This CDR3 has 13 residues. The CDR3: CASSDSVAGEQFF. CDR3 bases: TGTGCCAGCAGTGACTCGGTAGCGGGGGAGCAGTTCTTC.

This clonotype was observed once. This chain uses TRBV20-1 with TRBJ1-1; D remains ambiguous. CDR1 DFQATT and CDR2 SNEGSKA come from the germline V gene (reference sequence). The CDR3 runs 11 residues. V was pared by 5 bases and J by 0 bases, with 4 bases between. The CDR3 region is CSAPMNTEAFF. The CDR3, as DNA: TGCAGTGCTCCCATGAACACTGAAGCTTTCTTT.

V and J are TRBV5-1 and TRBJ1-1, with no clear D. CDR1 and CDR2 (germline): SGHRS, YFSETQ. This CDR3 has 14 amino acids. Trimming shortened V by 3 bases and J by 4 bases, and 13 bases separated the two germline ends. The CDR3 sequence is CASSSGLLSTEAFF. CDR3 bases: TGCGCCAGCAGCTCCGGACTCTTGAGCACTGAAGCTTTCTTT.

The chain has TRBV5-6 and TRBJ2-7; 8 bases line up with TRBD1. CDR3 length: 14 residues. V was pared by 5 bases and J by 1 base, with 5 bases of the junction left unmatched. Germline loops: CDR1 SGHDT, CDR2 YYEEEE. CDR3 loop: CASRAGTGSYEQYF. The CDR3 DNA is TGTGCCAGCAGGGCCGGGACAGGATCCTACGAGCAGTACTTC.

The chain recombines TRBV24-1 with TRBJ2-2; TRBD2 might be the D (5 bases). The CDR3 extends over 13 amino acids. Germline CDR1 and CDR2: KGHDR and SFDVKD. The V end was cut by 7 bases, the J end by 6 bases, with 11 bases between. CDR3 region: CATSVGGSGELFF. As DNA, the CDR3 is TGTGCCACCAGCGTAGGCGGGTCCGGGGAGCTGTTTTTT.

The chain couples TRBV29-1 to TRBJ1-2, with 10 bases matching TRBD1. The germline gives CDR1 SQVTM, CDR2 ANQGSEA. Trimming removed 7 bases from V and 3 bases from J; junction bases left unmatched: 5. The CDR3 runs to 13 residues. This chain's CDR3 is CSAGQGGYYGYTF. As DNA, the CDR3 is TGCAGCGCTGGACAGGGGGGTTACTATGGCTACACCTTC.

V usage is TRBV30 and J usage is TRBJ2-5; the match to TRBD2 covers 9 bases. The length of the CDR3 is 15 residues. After removal of 0 bases from V and 5 bases from J, the junction contained 7 bases not matched to a gene. Germline-derived CDR1 and CDR2 are GTSNPN and SVGIG (reference sequence). Here the CDR3 reads CAWSVSGGPWETQYF. Here the CDR3 DNA reads TGTGCCTGGAGTGTGAGCGGGGGGCCATGGGAGACCCAGTACTTC. Supplemented by reference TRBV30 and TRBJ2-5, the full variable domain reads SQTIHQWPATLVQPVGSPLSLECTVEGTSNPNLYWYRQAAGRGLQLLFYSVGIGQISSEVPQNLSASRPQDRQFILSSKKLLLSDSGFYLCAWSVSGGPWETQYFGPGTRLLVL.

This clonotype was detected once. The chain recombines TRBV9 with TRBJ2-7; D unresolved. With 0 bases removed from V and 3 bases from J, the gap between germline ends came to 7 bases. The CDR3 has 13 amino acids. CDR1 and CDR2 from the germline V gene are SGDLS and YYNGEE. CDR3 bases: TGTGCCAGCAGCGTAGGTCAAAACTACGAGCAGTACTTC. Protein product: CASSVGQNYEQYF.

This chain uses TRBV23-1 with TRBJ2-3; 11 positions agree with TRBD2. TRBV23-1 is treated as an ORF (open reading frame) with a function not yet certain. V trimming: 4 bases; J trimming: 2 bases; junction bases outside the gene matches: 11. CDR3 length: 18 residues. The CDR3 region is CASSLDGTSGWFTDTQYF. As DNA, the CDR3 is TGCGCCAGCAGTCTAGACGGGACTAGCGGATGGTTCACAGATACGCAGTATTTT.

V is TRBV10-3 and J is TRBJ1-1; D perhaps matches TRBD1 (5 bases). V lost 2 bases and J 1 base, leaving 11 bases between the germline ends. The CDR3 sequence is 15 residues long. CDR1 is ENHRY and CDR2 is SYGVKD in the germline V gene. The chain's CDR3 is CAISETGTSNTEAFF. The CDR3 DNA reads TGTGCCATCAGTGAGACCGGGACCTCGAACACTGAAGCTTTCTTT.

This clonotype has just one count. The rearrangement joins TRBV5-6 to TRBJ2-7; 8 nucleotides agree with TRBD2. CDR3 length equals 14 residues. Germline loops: CDR1 SGHDT, CDR2 YYEEEE. V dropped 7 bases and J dropped 5; count of bases not matched to a gene: 11. CDR3 amino acids: CASGTGGPGDEQYF. CDR3 DNA: TGTGCCAGCGGAACGGGGGGGCCCGGGGACGAGCAGTACTTC.

This chain links TRBV11-2 with TRBJ1-2; perhaps TRBD1 as D (5 bases). Trimming cost V 4 bases and J 8 bases, with 11 bases left between them. This CDR3 comprises 12 residues. CDR1 is SGHAT, CDR2 FQNNGV, per germline. CDR3 DNA: TGTGCCAGCAGCTCCGACAGACTCGGCTACACCTTC. Its protein is CASSSDRLGYTF.

The genes are TRBV7-9 and TRBJ2-1; D possibly corresponds to TRBD2 (7 bases). This CDR3 spans 17 amino acids. CDR1 and CDR2 (germline): SEHNR, FQNEAQ (reference sequence). V was trimmed by 2 bases and J by 8 bases, leaving 22 bases between them. CDR3 region: CASSLPRAGARWDEQFF. The CDR3 region has the DNA TGTGCCAGCAGCTTACCCCGCGCGGGGGCCCGTTGGGATGAGCAGTTCTTC.

This clonotype was detected only once. V usage is TRBV7-9 and J usage is TRBJ2-2; 7 bases align to TRBD1. The germline gives CDR1 SEHNR, CDR2 FQNEAQ (reference sequence). J lost 7 bases, V lost 3 bases, and 8 bases had no gene match. CDR3 length: 15 amino acids. CDR3 in amino acids: CASSFVRGLGGELFF. CDR3 nucleotides: TGTGCCAGCAGCTTTGTTAGGGGGCTCGGCGGGGAGCTGTTTTTT.

This clonotype was detected a few times. The chain links TRBV11-1 to TRBJ2-7; no clear D. Germline CDR1 and CDR2: SGHAT and FQDESV (reference sequence). The CDR3 consists of 13 residues. V was clipped by 8 bases and J by 3 bases, with 14 bases between them. CDR3 coding DNA: TGTGCCAGCGCCGAAAGACCGGACTACGAGCAGTACTTC. Amino acids: CASAERPDYEQYF.

The rearrangement links TRBV6-6 to TRBJ2-3; 9 nucleotides line up with TRBD1. V shed 6 bases, J shed 0 bases, and the junction held 4 bases outside the gene matches. The CDR3 is made up of 15 amino acids. The germline V gene encodes CDR1 MNHNY and CDR2 SVGAGI (reference sequence). The CDR3 DNA reads as TGTGCCAGCAGGTGGACAGGGGAAAGCACAGATACGCAGTATTTT. This codes for CASRWTGESTDTQYF.

The V call is TRBV7-2, the J call TRBJ2-1; TRBD2 might be the D (5 bases). Trimming pared 0 bases from V and 1 base from J, leaving 10 bases between. The CDR3 runs to 16 residues. CDR1 and CDR2 from the germline V gene are SGHTA and FQGNSA. The CDR3 is CASSLAASRSYNEQFF. The CDR3 DNA reads TGTGCCAGCAGCTTAGCCGCTAGCCGATCCTACAATGAGCAGTTCTTC.

V usage is TRBV5-1 and J usage is TRBJ2-1; no definite D call. There are 11 residues in the CDR3. Germline CDR1 reads SGHRS; CDR2 reads YFSETQ. Trimming stripped 6 bases from V and 7 bases from J, with 8 bases between. The CDR3, as DNA: TGCGCCAGCACAGTTGGGAATGAGCAGTTCTTC. It translates to CASTVGNEQFF.

The chain employs TRBV12-5 and TRBJ1-5; no clear D. Trimming pared 3 bases from V and 6 bases from J, leaving 18 bases between. Germline V gives CDR1 LGHNT, CDR2 FRNRAP. The CDR3 runs to 16 residues. CDR3 DNA sequence: TGTGCTAGTGGTTTTTCCGGGCCATACCTAGGTCAGCCCCAGCATTTT. Protein sequence: CASGFSGPYLGQPQHF.

This chain joins TRBV7-9 and TRBJ2-2, with a weak D call TRBD1 (6 bases). Trimming took off 11 bases at V and 6 bases at J, with 19 bases between the two ends. The germline V gene encodes CDR1 SEHNR and CDR2 FQNEAQ (reference sequence). The CDR3 runs to 14 residues. The chain's CDR3 is CAVREAGEAGELFF. The DNA of the CDR3 is TGTGCCGTCCGTGAGGCAGGGGAAGCCGGGGAGCTGTTTTTT.

The rearrangement links TRBV5-6 to TRBJ2-7; D ambiguous. The V end was cut by 4 bases, the J end by 1 base, with 6 bases between. CDR1 SGHDT and CDR2 YYEEEE come from the germline V gene. The CDR3 spans 12 residues. CDR3 bases: TGTGCCAGCAGCGACGGTTCCTACGAGCAGTACTTC. This encodes CASSDGSYEQYF.

This clonotype was counted a single time. The chain joins TRBV14 to TRBJ1-4, with D uncertain. Trimming took off 1 base at V and 4 bases at J, with 10 bases between the two ends. Germline V gene data show CDR1 as SGHDN and CDR2 as FVKESK. The CDR3 runs 15 residues. CDR3 loop: CASSQAGGRNEKLFF. The CDR3, as DNA: TGTGCCAGCAGCCAAGCGGGCGGGCGTAATGAAAAACTGTTTTTT.

The gene calls are TRBV20-1 and TRBJ2-3; 10 bases match TRBD2. Trimming at V came to 5 bases and at J to 6 bases, leaving 14 bases not matched to a gene. Germline V gene data show CDR1 as DFQATT and CDR2 as SNEGSKA (reference sequence). The CDR3 extends over 16 amino acids. Written as DNA, the CDR3 is TGCAGTGCTCGTCTCAGCGGGGGGGGAAGGGGGGATACGCAGTATTTT. It codes for CSARLSGGGRGDTQYF.

DNA of the CDR3: TGTGCCAGCAGCCCCCCTCTTCTGGGGGGATTTGAAGCTTTCTTT. As protein: CASSPPLLGGFEAFF. This rearrangement joins TRBV7-9 to TRBJ1-1; D is perhaps TRBD1 (5 bases). Germline loops: CDR1 SEHNR, CDR2 FQNEAQ (reference sequence). V lost 5 bases to trimming and J lost 7 bases, with 20 bases between them. The length of the CDR3 is 15 residues.